This T cell receptor beta chain was recorded in a study of shared clonotypes between healthy human individuals. In the study overall: The donors, two women and three men, were aged 18 to 49.

Donation came from healthy HIV-negative adults that had no recent acute infections or vaccinations. In the source study's methods: Junction-only immunoSEQ sequences carried no quality scores, so filtering differed. Here immunoSEQ multiplex PCR was the method, and the copy in TCRdb shows in-frame clones only, minus some. D and trimming were read from the DNA, whereas the V and J calls and clone size are those reported in that table. The profile shows over a million clones, around 98% of them singletons. Findings and limits, study-wide: Larger estimated richness was generally seen in naive subsets than in memory subsets.

The CDR3 has 14 residues. Germline V lookup: CDR1 MDHEN, CDR2 SYDVKM. Trimming removed 7 bases at V and 4 bases at J, with 14 bases between. A remark on this clone: Its specificity is not known.

The source of this sequence is a man aged 25 to 40 in good health. The sample consisted of naive CD4+ T cells sorted from blood. Sample subset: CD45RA+ positively selected. The rearrangement uses TRBV28 and TRBJ2-1, with a weak D call TRBD2 (6 bases). CDR3 in DNA: TGTGCCAGCACGAGCCCGGGGGATTACAATGAGCAGTTCTTC. It is translated as CASTSPGDYNEQFF.